One sample yielded the 7 T cell receptor beta chains listed below, sequenced in a study of blood T cell repertoires in COVID-19. Sequencing was performed with immunoSEQ multiplex PCR; in TCRdb, only in-frame clones are kept and a portion is missing. The sample has some 320,000 clones; roughly 85% are singletons. Sequences were obtained from PBMCs or T cells enriched from blood (not recorded which). The receptors derive from a woman between 25 and 40 years old who had been exposed to COVID-19.

In this sample, this clone turned up a few times. The chain carries TRBV15 and TRBJ2-1; tentatively, D is TRBD2 (6 bases). Germline CDR1 is LNHNV and CDR2 is YYDKDF (reference sequence). CDR3 length: 14 amino acids. The V end was cut by 8 bases, the J end by 7 bases, with 18 bases between. The CDR3 coding sequence is TGTGCCACCGAGGAGGGTGCCCAGCAAAATGAGCAGTTCTTC. Residues: CATEEGAQQNEQFF.

With respect to this clone: At the DNA level, this CDR3 is encoded by other sequences in the same sample as well. The V gene is TRBV30, the J gene TRBJ1-5; maybe TRBD1 (6 bases). Germline V CDR1 and CDR2: GTSNPN, SVGIG (reference sequence). V dropped 3 bases and J dropped 6 bases, with 12 bases sitting between them. The CDR3 is 13 amino acids. The CDR3 coding sequence is TGTGCCTGGAGCGCAATAGGGGGTCAGCCCCAGCATTTT. Its protein is CAWSAIGGQPQHF. Drawing the rest from reference TRBV30 and TRBJ1-5, the complete variable domain is SQTIHQWPATLVQPVGSPLSLECTVEGTSNPNLYWYRQAAGRGLQLLFYSVGIGQISSEVPQNLSASRPQDRQFILSSKKLLLSDSGFYLCAWSAIGGQPQHFGDGTRLSIL.

The chain carries TRBV7-9 and TRBJ2-3; D gene unclear. Per germline, CDR1 SEHNR and CDR2 FQNEAQ (reference sequence). Trimming took 4 bases from V and 5 from J, leaving 7 bases between them. The CDR3 runs 12 residues. DNA for the CDR3: TGTGCCAGCAGCTCCATCCAAGATACGCAGTATTTT. It specifies CASSSIQDTQYF.

The chain uses TRBV5-5 and TRBJ1-6; D might be TRBD1 (5 bases). CDR3 length: 12 amino acids. V was shortened by 7 bases and J by 12 bases, with 14 bases between the two germline ends. Germline V gene data show CDR1 as SGHKS and CDR2 as YYEKEE (reference sequence). DNA of the CDR3: TGTGCCAGCCACTGGGGGGATGGACCCCTCCACTTT. Translating gives CASHWGDGPLHF.

This clone was counted only a few times. The CDR3 here is CASTGTGIHEQFF. The CDR3 coding sequence is TGTGCCAGTACCGGGACAGGGATCCATGAGCAGTTCTTC. The chain couples TRBV19 to TRBJ2-1, with 9 bases lining up with TRBD1. Germline CDR1 LNHDA, CDR2 SQIVND (reference sequence). Trimming removed 7 bases from V and 8 bases from J; junction bases left unmatched: 6. The CDR3 is 13 residues long.

The rearrangement joins TRBV28 to TRBJ2-3, with D perhaps matching TRBD2 (6 bases). This CDR3 region has 12 residues. Germline V gives CDR1 MDHEN, CDR2 SYDVKM. The ends were cut back, 6 bases at V and 14 bases at J, with 18 bases in the middle. The CDR3 DNA sequence: TGTGCCAGCAGCTCCACTAGCCGAGAGTGGTATTTT. Its translation is CASSSTSREWYF.

The chain has TRBV5-1 and TRBJ1-2; no reliable D call. With 6 bases removed from V and 7 bases from J, the gap between germline ends came to 19 bases. Germline CDR1 and CDR2: SGHRS and YFSETQ. The CDR3 consists of 14 residues. The CDR3 protein is CASKTTLDSLGYTF. DNA of the CDR3: TGCGCCAGCAAGACCACACTTGACTCCCTTGGCTACACCTTC. Combining the CDR3 with reference TRBV5-1 and TRBJ1-2 gives the whole variable domain KAGVTQTPRYLIKTRGQQVTLSCSPISGHRSVSWYQQTPGQGLQFLFEYFSETQRNKGNFPGRFSGRQFSNSRSEMNVSTLELGDSALYLCASKTTLDSLGYTFGSGTRLTVV.